The clone carrying this TCR beta chain was seen a handful of times. Both peripheral blood and punch biopsies of lesional scalp skin were obtained from patients who had alopecia areata. Isolation of CD4+ and CD8+ T cells from PBMCs was achieved by sorting. Reverse transcribed after extraction, RNA yielded cDNA as the sequencing template. Sequencing was performed with immunoSEQ multiplex PCR; in TCRdb, only in-frame clones are kept and a portion is missing. This table holds about 190,000 clones, just under 60% found once. These data originate in a study of CD8+ T cells in alopecia areata. The CDR3 loop spans 16 amino acids. Germline CDR1 reads SGHVS; CDR2 reads FNYEAQ. The V gene lost 5 bases and the J gene lost 4 bases, with 18 bases spanning the gap.

This receptor was taken from a human donor with alopecia areata. Specimen: CD4+ T cells sorted from blood, collected at week 0. The chain employs TRBV7-6 and TRBJ1-5; perhaps TRBD1 as D (5 bases). The chain's CDR3 is CASSPGRAGSNQPQHF. DNA for the CDR3: TGTGCCAGCAGCCCTGGGCGGGCAGGGAGTAATCAGCCCCAGCATTTT.